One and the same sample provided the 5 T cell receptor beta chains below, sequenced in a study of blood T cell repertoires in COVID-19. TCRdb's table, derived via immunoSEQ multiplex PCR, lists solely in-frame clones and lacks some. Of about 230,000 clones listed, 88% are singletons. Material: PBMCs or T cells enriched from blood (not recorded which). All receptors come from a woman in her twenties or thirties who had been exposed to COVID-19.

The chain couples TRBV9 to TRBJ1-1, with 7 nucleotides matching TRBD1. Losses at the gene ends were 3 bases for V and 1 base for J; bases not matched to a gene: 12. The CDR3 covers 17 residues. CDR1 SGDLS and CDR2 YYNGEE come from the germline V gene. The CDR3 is CASSATGPEVRNTEAFF. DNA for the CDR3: TGTGCCAGCAGCGCGACAGGGCCCGAGGTCAGGAACACTGAAGCTTTCTTT.

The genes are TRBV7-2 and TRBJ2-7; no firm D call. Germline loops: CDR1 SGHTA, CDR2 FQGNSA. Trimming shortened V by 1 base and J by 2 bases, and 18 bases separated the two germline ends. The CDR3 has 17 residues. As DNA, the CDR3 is TGTGCCAGCAGCTTAGGGGCCCCTGGTGAACTGGCCTACGAGCAGTACTTC. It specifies CASSLGAPGELAYEQYF. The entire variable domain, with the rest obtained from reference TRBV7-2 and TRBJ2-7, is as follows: GAGVSQSPSNKVTEKGKDVELRCDPISGHTALYWYRQSLGQGLEFLIYFQGNSAPDKSGLPSDRFSAERTGGSVSTLTIQRTQQEDSAVYLCASSLGAPGELAYEQYFGPGTRLTVT.

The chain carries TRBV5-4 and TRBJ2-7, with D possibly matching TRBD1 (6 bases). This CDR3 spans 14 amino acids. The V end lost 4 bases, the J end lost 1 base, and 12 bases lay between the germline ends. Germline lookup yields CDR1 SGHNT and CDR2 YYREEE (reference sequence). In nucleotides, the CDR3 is TGTGCCAGCAGCCTGCAGGGGCAGTCCTACGAGCAGTACTTC. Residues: CASSLQGQSYEQYF.

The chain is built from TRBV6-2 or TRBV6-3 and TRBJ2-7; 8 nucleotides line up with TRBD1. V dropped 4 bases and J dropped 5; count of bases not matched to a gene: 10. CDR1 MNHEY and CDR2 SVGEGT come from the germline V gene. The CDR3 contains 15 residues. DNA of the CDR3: TGTGCCAGCAGTTTCCTTGGACAGGGCTTACACGAGCAGTACTTC. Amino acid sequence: CASSFLGQGLHEQYF.

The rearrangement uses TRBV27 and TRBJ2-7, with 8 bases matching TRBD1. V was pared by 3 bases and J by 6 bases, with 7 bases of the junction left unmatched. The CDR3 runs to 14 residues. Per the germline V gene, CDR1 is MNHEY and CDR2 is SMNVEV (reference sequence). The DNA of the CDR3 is TGTGCCAGCAGTTTGGCCAGGGGGCTCGGCGAGCAGTACTTC. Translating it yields CASSLARGLGEQYF.